This T cell receptor (beta chain) is from a study of blood T cell repertoires in COVID-19. With 0 bases clipped from V and 0 bases from J, the junction kept 2 bases outside the gene matches. Germline V gene data show CDR1 as MGHDK and CDR2 as SYGVNS. The CDR3 length is 16 residues. The assay was immunoSEQ multiplex PCR, and TCRdb's table has in-frame clones only and misses some. The sample lists about 72,000 clones, 82% occurring once. Sequencing input: peripheral blood. The chain combines TRBV25-1 with TRBJ1-3; 7 positions match TRBD1. The TCR sequence derives from a man aged 60 to 69 with acute or convalescent COVID-19. CDR3: CASSEYSGGSGNTIYF. In DNA form, the CDR3 reads TGTGCCAGCAGTGAATACTCAGGGGGCTCTGGAAACACCATATATTTT.